The source of this T cell receptor (beta chain) is a study of glioma-infiltrating T cells after dendritic cell vaccination. General study results and limits: No direct clonality-survival link was found; a diverse polyclonal response may matter. Estimated pretreatment TIL content predicted outcome after dendritic cell vaccination.

Primers: 60 V beta forward and 13 J beta reverse. Measured with immunoSEQ multiplex PCR; TCRdb has only the in-frame clones, and not every one. This table has 99,000 or so clones, around 87% appearing once. The V gene lost 4 bases and the J gene lost 1 base, with 13 bases spanning the gap. Per the germline V gene, CDR1 is SGHNT and CDR2 is YYREEE (reference sequence). This CDR3 is built from 15 residues. Time point here: after dendritic cell vaccination, including at tumor progression/relapse. On this clone itself: Its antigen is currently unknown.

The chain has TRBV5-4 and TRBJ2-3; D is possibly TRBD1 (6 bases). The receptor was isolated from a human donor with glioblastoma. Material: blood, obtained after dendritic cell vaccination. The CDR3, as DNA: TGTGCCAGCAGCCAATGGACAGTTGGCACAGATACGCAGTATTTT. Protein product: CASSQWTVGTDTQYF.